These 5 T cell receptor beta chains were all obtained from the same sample, sequenced in a study of early T cells in non-severe SARS-CoV-2 infection. Via MiXCR, TCRdb re-called the 5' RACE reads, giving one row per CDR3 protein. Of fewer than 45,000 distinct CDR3 sequences in the sample, approximately 9.9% were seen once. The sequenced sample consisted of whole blood. The receptors here all came from an adult who was a healthcare worker with PCR-confirmed SARS-CoV-2 infection or an uninfected control (not recorded which).

This clonotype was seen many times. This chain links TRBV6-5 with TRBJ1-2; D unresolved. Germline V gene sequence: CDR1 MNHEY, CDR2 SVGAGI. The germline V and J ends were trimmed by 5 bases and 2 bases, with 27 bases remaining between them. The CDR3 extends over 19 amino acids. As DNA, the CDR3 is TGTGCCAGCAGTCAATCTTCTCCACGGGGTTCGGGTCAGAACTATGGCTACACCTTC. Encoded protein: CASSQSSPRGSGQNYGYTF.

This clonotype was detected ten times or more. This chain joins TRBV20-1 and TRBJ1-1; TRBD1 might be the D (6 bases). The CDR3 covers 17 residues. With 5 bases removed from V and 3 bases from J, the gap between germline ends came to 25 bases. Germline V gene lookup returns CDR1 DFQATT and CDR2 SNEGSKA (reference sequence). The CDR3 DNA follows: TGCAGTGCTCGCTACCGGGACACTACTCGTTTGTACACTGAAGCTTTCTTT. This codes for CSARYRDTTRLYTEAFF.

This clonotype was counted only a few times. The chain joins TRBV6-5 to TRBJ2-1; 11 bases align to TRBD2. Trimming took 4 bases from V and 3 from J; bases not matched to a gene: 5. CDR3 length: 16 residues. Germline values: CDR1 MNHEY, CDR2 SVGAGI. In DNA, the CDR3 is TGTGCCAGCAGTTCTTCTCTAGCGGGGGGCTACAATGAGCAGTTCTTC. The encoded protein is CASSSSLAGGYNEQFF.

The chain has TRBV7-2 and TRBJ2-3; unclear D gene. Germline loops: CDR1 SGHTA, CDR2 FQGNSA. The CDR3 runs 12 residues. V was shortened by 1 base and J by 7 bases, with 6 bases between the two germline ends. The CDR3 protein is CASSLDSNTQYF. CDR3 coding DNA: TGTGCCAGCAGCTTAGACTCGAATACGCAGTATTTT.

Concerning this clonotype itself: The junction departs from germline at one end; a sequencing error may be responsible. This chain uses TRBV6-5 with TRBJ2-7, with TRBD1 matching over 10 bases. The CDR3 has 12 residues. Looked up from germline, CDR1 is MNHEY and CDR2 is SVGAGI. The CDR3 DNA reads as TGTGTCAGCAGCCCGGGACAGGGGAGGCAGTACTTC. This translates into CVSSPGQGRQYF.